Listed below are T cell receptor beta chains from one sample, sequenced in a study of cytomegalovirus exposure and HLA in healthy donors. Clones were read by immunoSEQ multiplex PCR, and TCRdb kept only the in-frame ones, dropping some. The sample includes roughly 120,000 clones, 75% to 85% of them seen just once. Sample: PBMCs. All receptors come from a female donor in good health and CMV-seropositive. The CDR3 runs from the conserved cysteine through the conserved F or W. D genes are given only for firm matches. The size of a clone is reported for some rows only, either as once, few or many, or as a class for expanded clones.

CDR3 length: 14
clone size: -
V gene: TRBV5-1
D gene: -
J gene: TRBJ2-7
CDR3 DNA: TGCGCCAGCAGGCTGGACTACTTCTCCTACGAGCAGTACTTC
CDR3 protein: CASRLDYFSYEQYF

CDR3 length: 15
clone size: -
V gene: TRBV9
D gene: -
J gene: TRBJ2-1
CDR3 DNA: TGTGCCAGCAGCGACGGGGGGCTCTCCTACAATGAGCAGTTCTTC
CDR3 protein: CASSDGGLSYNEQFF

CDR3 length: 17
clone size: -
V gene: TRBV15
D gene: -
J gene: TRBJ2-2
CDR3 DNA: TGTGCCACCAGCAGACCTGCTAGCGCCCAGAACACCGGGGAGCTGTTTTTT
CDR3 protein: CATSRPASAQNTGELFF

CDR3 length: 17
clone size: few
V gene: TRBV4-2
D gene: -
J gene: TRBJ1-5
CDR3 DNA: TGTGCCAGCAGCCGCGTTCGGGTCAACGCAGGGAATCAGCCCCAGCATTTT
CDR3 protein: CASSRVRVNAGNQPQHF

CDR3 length: 15
clone size: -
V gene: TRBV4-3
D gene: -
J gene: TRBJ2-7
CDR3 DNA: TGCGCCAGCAGCCAAGATCGCGCAGGGGGGTACGAGCAGTACTTC
CDR3 protein: CASSQDRAGGYEQYF

CDR3 length: 15
clone size: -
V gene: TRBV5-1
D gene: -
J gene: TRBJ1-4
CDR3 DNA: TGCGCCAGCAGCTTGCAAATCGGGGTTCGCGAAAAACTGTTTTTT
CDR3 protein: CASSLQIGVREKLFF

CDR3 length: 12
clone size: -
V gene: TRBV2
D gene: -
J gene: TRBJ2-7
CDR3 DNA: TGTGCCAGCAGCCGAGACAGGCTCGAGCAGTACTTC
CDR3 protein: CASSRDRLEQYF

CDR3 length: 17
clone size: -
V gene: TRBV2
D gene: -
J gene: TRBJ2-6
CDR3 DNA: TGTGCCAGCAGTGAAAATCCGTCCTTCTCTGGGGCCAACGTCCTGACTTTC
CDR3 protein: CASSENPSFSGANVLTF

CDR3 length: 13
clone size: -
V gene: TRBV19
D gene: TRBD1
J gene: TRBJ1-2
CDR3 DNA: TGTGCCAGTAGTGGACAGGGGTACTATGGCTACACCTTC
CDR3 protein: CASSGQGYYGYTF

CDR3 length: 14
clone size: -
V gene: TRBV5-1
D gene: -
J gene: TRBJ2-5
CDR3 DNA: TGCGCCAGCAGCTTCTTGGCAGGTCAAGAGACCCAGTACTTC
CDR3 protein: CASSFLAGQETQYF

CDR3 length: 16
clone size: -
V gene: TRBV9
D gene: TRBD1
J gene: TRBJ2-3
CDR3 DNA: TGTGCCAGCAGCGTAGAAGGGGGCGGGTTTAGAGATACGCAGTATTTT
CDR3 protein: CASSVEGGGFRDTQYF

CDR3 length: 15
clone size: -
V gene: TRBV5-6
D gene: TRBD2
J gene: TRBJ2-1
CDR3 DNA: TGTGCCAGCAGCACGGGGACTAGCGGGGTCTATGAGCAGTTCTTC
CDR3 protein: CASSTGTSGVYEQFF

CDR3 length: 16
clone size: -
V gene: TRBV11-2
D gene: -
J gene: TRBJ2-5
CDR3 DNA: TGTGCCAGCAGCTTAGTTCCGAGTCGGTACCAAGAGACCCAGTACTTC
CDR3 protein: CASSLVPSRYQETQYF

CDR3 length: 15
clone size: -
V gene: TRBV7-9
D gene: -
J gene: TRBJ1-3
CDR3 DNA: TGTGCCAGCAGCTTAGGGAGGGACTCTGGAAACACCATATATTTT
CDR3 protein: CASSLGRDSGNTIYF

CDR3 length: 12
clone size: -
V gene: TRBV10-1
D gene: -
J gene: TRBJ2-7
CDR3 DNA: TGCGCCAGCAGCATGACTAGCTACGAGCAGTACTTC
CDR3 protein: CASSMTSYEQYF

CDR3 length: 12
clone size: once
V gene: TRBV6-5
D gene: -
J gene: TRBJ2-3
CDR3 DNA: TGTGCCAGCCGACCCCAGGGAGATACGCAGTATTTT
CDR3 protein: CASRPQGDTQYF

CDR3 length: 15
clone size: -
V gene: TRBV7-2
D gene: -
J gene: TRBJ2-1
CDR3 DNA: TGTGCCAGCAGCTTAGTGGCGGGGACCTACAATGAGCAGTTCTTC
CDR3 protein: CASSLVAGTYNEQFF

CDR3 length: 13
clone size: once
V gene: TRBV2
D gene: TRBD1
J gene: TRBJ1-5
CDR3 DNA: TGTGCCAGCACCGGGACAGGGGAACAGCCCCAGCATTTT
CDR3 protein: CASTGTGEQPQHF

CDR3 length: 14
clone size: -
V gene: TRBV6-5
D gene: -
J gene: TRBJ1-2
CDR3 DNA: TGTGCCAGCAGTTACCAGGGGATGGGCTATGGCTACACCTTC
CDR3 protein: CASSYQGMGYGYTF

CDR3 length: 16
clone size: -
V gene: TRBV7-8
D gene: -
J gene: TRBJ2-2
CDR3 DNA: TGTGCCAGCAGCTTATATGCAGGCGCGAACACCGGGGAGCTGTTTTTT
CDR3 protein: CASSLYAGANTGELFF

CDR3 length: 13
clone size: -
V gene: TRBV7-3
D gene: -
J gene: TRBJ1-1
CDR3 DNA: TGTGCCAGCAGCACCCGGGAGGACACTGAAGCTTTCTTT
CDR3 protein: CASSTREDTEAFF

CDR3 length: 11
clone size: -
V gene: TRBV19
D gene: -
J gene: TRBJ1-1
CDR3 DNA: TGTGCCAGTAGTATACAGGGGAGAGCTTTCTTT
CDR3 protein: CASSIQGRAFF

CDR3 length: 18
clone size: -
V gene: TRBV5-5
D gene: TRBD2
J gene: TRBJ2-7
CDR3 DNA: TGTGCCAGCAGCTTGTCTGCTAGCGGGGGTTCTGTAACCTACGAGCAGTACTTC
CDR3 protein: CASSLSASGGSVTYEQYF

CDR3 length: 16
clone size: -
V gene: TRBV2
D gene: -
J gene: TRBJ1-6
CDR3 DNA: TGTGCCAGCAGAGCAGGTGATAGCTCCTATAATTCACCCCTCCACTTT
CDR3 protein: CASRAGDSSYNSPLHF

CDR3 length: 13
clone size: -
V gene: TRBV18
D gene: -
J gene: TRBJ2-5
CDR3 DNA: TGTGCCAGCTCACCGAACCTCAGGGAGACCCAGTACTTC
CDR3 protein: CASSPNLRETQYF

CDR3 length: 13
clone size: few
V gene: TRBV18
D gene: TRBD1
J gene: TRBJ1-2
CDR3 DNA: TGTGCCAGCTCACCGGGACAGAACTATGGCTACACCTTC
CDR3 protein: CASSPGQNYGYTF

CDR3 length: 14
clone size: -
V gene: TRBV5-4
D gene: TRBD1
J gene: TRBJ2-3
CDR3 DNA: TGTGCCAGCAGCCTCGGACAGGCAGCAGATACGCAGTATTTT
CDR3 protein: CASSLGQAADTQYF

CDR3 length: 13
clone size: -
V gene: TRBV27
D gene: -
J gene: TRBJ1-1
CDR3 DNA: TGTGCCAGCAGTCCCCTTGGGGGGACTGAAGCTTTCTTT
CDR3 protein: CASSPLGGTEAFF

CDR3 length: 17
clone size: -
V gene: TRBV5-1
D gene: TRBD1
J gene: TRBJ1-2
CDR3 DNA: TGCGCCAGCAGCTTGGGATCGGCGACAGGGGGCATCTATGGCTACACCTTC
CDR3 protein: CASSLGSATGGIYGYTF

CDR3 length: 15
clone size: -
V gene: TRBV30
D gene: TRBD1
J gene: TRBJ2-3
CDR3 DNA: TGTGCCTGGGGACTTACGGGACAGGGGAGAGATACGCAGTATTTT
CDR3 protein: CAWGLTGQGRDTQYF

CDR3 length: 14
clone size: -
V gene: TRBV19
D gene: TRBD1
J gene: TRBJ2-7
CDR3 DNA: TGTGCCAGTAGTATCGGGACAGGGTCCCACGAGCAGTACTTC
CDR3 protein: CASSIGTGSHEQYF

CDR3 length: 15
clone size: -
V gene: TRBV10-3
D gene: TRBD2
J gene: TRBJ2-1
CDR3 DNA: TGTGCCATCACCCCAAGCGGGGGCTCCTACAATGAGCAGTTCTTC
CDR3 protein: CAITPSGGSYNEQFF

CDR3 length: 17
clone size: -
V gene: TRBV10-3
D gene: TRBD1
J gene: TRBJ2-3
CDR3 DNA: TGTGCCATCAGTGGGAACCGGGACACAGGGGTGCCAGATACGCAGTATTTT
CDR3 protein: CAISGNRDTGVPDTQYF

CDR3 length: 14
clone size: -
V gene: TRBV25-1
D gene: TRBD1
J gene: TRBJ1-2
CDR3 DNA: TGTGCCAGCAGTGAGAGACAGGGGTACCAGGGCTACACCTTC
CDR3 protein: CASSERQGYQGYTF

CDR3 length: 14
clone size: -
V gene: TRBV14
D gene: -
J gene: TRBJ1-1
CDR3 DNA: TGTGCCAGCAGCCAAGTCTCCGGCCCCGTCGGGGCTTTCTTT
CDR3 protein: CASSQVSGPVGAFF

CDR3 length: 16
clone size: once
V gene: TRBV29-1
D gene: TRBD2
J gene: TRBJ2-1
CDR3 DNA: TGCAGCGTTGGGGGGAGAGCGGGGGGGACTTACAATGAGCAGTTCTTC
CDR3 protein: CSVGGRAGGTYNEQFF

CDR3 length: 14
clone size: -
V gene: TRBV5-1
D gene: -
J gene: TRBJ1-4
CDR3 DNA: TGCGCCAGCAGCTTGACAGGGTTAGGGGAAAAACTGTTTTTT
CDR3 protein: CASSLTGLGEKLFF

CDR3 length: 15
clone size: -
V gene: TRBV5-1
D gene: -
J gene: TRBJ2-1
CDR3 DNA: TGCGCCAGCAGCCTGGGGACTGCGACCTACAATGAGCAGTTCTTC
CDR3 protein: CASSLGTATYNEQFF

CDR3 length: 13
clone size: -
V gene: TRBV7-3
D gene: TRBD1
J gene: TRBJ1-5
CDR3 DNA: TGTGCCAGCAGCTCGGACAGGAATCAGCCCCAGCATTTT
CDR3 protein: CASSSDRNQPQHF

CDR3 length: 15
clone size: -
V gene: TRBV7-9
D gene: TRBD1
J gene: TRBJ1-4
CDR3 DNA: TGTGCCAGCAGCCTCTCCGGGACAGTTTACGAAAAACTGTTTTTT
CDR3 protein: CASSLSGTVYEKLFF

CDR3 length: 16
clone size: -
V gene: TRBV4-1
D gene: -
J gene: TRBJ1-2
CDR3 DNA: TGCGCCAGCAGCCAAGATCAAGACCCACGGGTGTATGGCTACACCTTC
CDR3 protein: CASSQDQDPRVYGYTF